This T cell receptor beta chain was observed in a study of blood T cell repertoires in COVID-19. About the research overall: Collection of acute and convalescent COVID-19 samples took place in the United States, Italy and Spain. PBMCs, B-cell-depleted T cells, or T cells were the source of the cDNA or gDNA that made up the material.

Categorization into cohorts depended on clinical history that participants reported. Symptom resolution, clearance, or two negative PCRs marked donors in Cohort 3 as recovered. Measured with immunoSEQ multiplex PCR; TCRdb has only the in-frame clones, and not every one. This table has about 240,000 clones, around 89% appearing once. With respect to this clone: An end of the junction differs from the germline gene, which may be a read error.

CDR1 LNHDA and CDR2 SQIVND come from the germline V gene (reference sequence). The CDR3 runs 13 residues. The sequence was collected from a woman in her twenties or thirties who had recovered from COVID-19. V and J are TRBV19 and TRBJ1-2; 7 bases align to TRBD1. Sequencing used PBMCs or T cells enriched from blood (not recorded which). CDR3 nucleotide sequence: TGTGCCAGTAGTATCGGGACAGAAGATGGCTGCACCTTC. Translating it yields CASSIGTEDGCTF.